This TCR beta chain was found in a study of blood T cell repertoires in COVID-19. Methods used by the authors: Reference gene primer amplification gave nucleated cell count estimates. TCRdb keeps only in-frame clones here, not all; method: immunoSEQ multiplex PCR. That table gives V, J and clone size, and the DNA gave D and trimming. The sample lists some 150,000 clones; roughly 85% were seen once. Trimming removed 9 bases at V and 6 bases at J, with 14 bases between. Germline-derived CDR1 and CDR2 are KGHDR and SFDVKD. This CDR3 is 13 amino acids long. The chain recombines TRBV24-1 with TRBJ1-5; D is ambiguous. The sample comprised PBMCs or T cells enriched from blood (not recorded which). The receptor was isolated from a woman in her forties or fifties who had recovered from COVID-19. Written as DNA, the CDR3 is TGTGCCACCGGTGGGTTCCCGGGTCAGCCCCAGCATTTT. Translation: CATGGFPGQPQHF.